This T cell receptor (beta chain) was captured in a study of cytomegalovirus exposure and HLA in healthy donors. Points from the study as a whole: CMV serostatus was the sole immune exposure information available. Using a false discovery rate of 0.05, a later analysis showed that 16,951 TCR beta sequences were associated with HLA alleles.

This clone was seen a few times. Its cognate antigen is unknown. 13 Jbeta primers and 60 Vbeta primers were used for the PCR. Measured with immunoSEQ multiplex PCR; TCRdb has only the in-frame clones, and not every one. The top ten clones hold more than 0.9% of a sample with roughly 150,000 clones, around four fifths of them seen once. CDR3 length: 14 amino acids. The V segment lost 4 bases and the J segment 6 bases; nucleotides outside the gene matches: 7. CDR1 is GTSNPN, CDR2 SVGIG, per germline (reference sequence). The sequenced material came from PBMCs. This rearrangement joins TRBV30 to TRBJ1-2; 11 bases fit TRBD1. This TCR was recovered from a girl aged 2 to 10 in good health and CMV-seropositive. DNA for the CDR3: TGTGCCTGGACCCCGGGACAGGGGGGACATGGCTACACCTTC. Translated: CAWTPGQGGHGYTF. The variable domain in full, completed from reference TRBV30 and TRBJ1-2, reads SQTIHQWPATLVQPVGSPLSLECTVEGTSNPNLYWYRQAAGRGLQLLFYSVGIGQISSEVPQNLSASRPQDRQFILSSKKLLLSDSGFYLCAWTPGQGGHGYTFGSGTRLTVV.